The next 25 T cell receptor beta chains were all read from a single sample in a study of cytomegalovirus exposure and HLA in healthy donors. Use of 60 Vbeta and 13 Jbeta primers characterized the PCR. Sequencing was performed with immunoSEQ multiplex PCR; in TCRdb, only in-frame clones are kept and a portion is missing. This table holds about 190,000 clones, about three quarters found once. Sequenced: PBMCs. These receptors all come from a woman aged 25 to 45 in good health and CMV-seropositive.

The chain joins TRBV20-1 to TRBJ1-2; D not resolved. In germline, CDR1 is DFQATT, CDR2 SNEGSKA (reference sequence). This CDR3 spans 9 amino acids. The chain's CDR3 is CRTSSEYTF. CDR3 sequence (DNA): TGCAGGACTTCTTCAGAATACACCTTC.

V gene TRBV7-2 combines with J gene TRBJ2-7, with 10 bases lining up with TRBD2. The CDR3 sequence is 15 residues long. In germline, CDR1 is SGHTA, CDR2 FQGNSA. V shed 6 bases and J 1 base; nucleotides not matched to a gene: 6. Written as DNA, the CDR3 is TGTGCCAGCAGTCGTAGCGGGAGGAATTCCTACGAGCAGTACTTC. It translates to CASSRSGRNSYEQYF.

This chain joins TRBV18 and TRBJ2-7; 8 nucleotides align to TRBD1. The CDR3 is 15 amino acids. CDR1 and CDR2 from the germline V gene are KGHSH and LQKENI. J gave up 2 bases and V 5 bases, and 8 bases lay outside the gene matches. CDR3 nucleotide sequence: TGTGCCAGCTCAATCGGACAGGGTAGGACCTACGAGCAGTACTTC. Translated, it gives CASSIGQGRTYEQYF.

This chain joins TRBV6-1 and TRBJ1-5; possibly TRBD1 for D (6 bases). The V end was cut by 4 bases, the J end by 7 bases, with 17 bases between. CDR3 length: 15 residues. Per germline, CDR1 MNHNS and CDR2 SASEGT. Written as DNA, the CDR3 is TGTGCCAGCAGTGCAAAACAGGGCTCTAGACAGCCCCAGCATTTT. This sequence encodes CASSAKQGSRQPQHF.

The chain is built from TRBV7-3 and TRBJ2-1, with 7 bases matching TRBD2. The V and J ends lost 4 bases and 0 bases, in that order; junction bases with no gene match: 3. CDR3 length equals 15 residues. CDR1 SGHTA and CDR2 FQGTGA come from the germline V gene. CDR3 DNA sequence: TGTGCCAGCAGCTGGGGCGGGAGCTCCTACAATGAGCAGTTCTTC. It yields the protein CASSWGGSSYNEQFF.

This sequence joins TRBV6-5 and TRBJ2-7; 7 positions agree with TRBD1. J lost 3 bases, V lost 5 bases, and 10 bases had no gene match. The CDR3 runs to 15 residues. Germline V gene data show CDR1 as MNHEY and CDR2 as SVGAGI. The chain's CDR3 is CASSRNYRDSYEQYF. CDR3 DNA sequence: TGTGCCAGCAGTAGAAACTACCGGGACAGCTACGAGCAGTACTTC.

This clone was observed a few times. The chain employs TRBV19 and TRBJ1-4, with D possibly being TRBD1 (6 bases). This CDR3 contains 15 residues. V lost 5 bases and J 4 bases, leaving 14 bases between the germline ends. Germline V gene data show CDR1 as LNHDA and CDR2 as SQIVND (reference sequence). This chain's CDR3 is CASSSTGNVNEKLFF. The CDR3 coding sequence is TGTGCCAGTAGTTCCACAGGGAATGTTAATGAAAAACTGTTTTTT.

This CDR3 is CASRPGQGHTEAFF. The CDR3 bases are TGTGCCAGCAGACCCGGACAGGGACACACTGAAGCTTTCTTT. This chain uses TRBV6-5 with TRBJ1-1; 8 nucleotides match TRBD1. V gave up 6 bases and J gave up 3 bases; unmatched junction bases: 6. The germline CDR1 and CDR2 sequences are MNHEY and SVGAGI. The CDR3 loop spans 14 amino acids.

A note on this clone: The same CDR3 is also encoded by other DNA sequences in this sample. The chain is built from TRBV7-2 and TRBJ1-1, with TRBD1 matching over 9 bases. The trim removed 0 bases at V and 4 bases at J, leaving 3 bases unmatched. The CDR3 contains 15 residues. Germline CDR1 reads SGHTA; CDR2 reads FQGNSA. The CDR3 reads CASSLAPTGGTEAFF. CDR3 sequence (DNA): TGTGCCAGCAGCTTAGCCCCGACAGGGGGCACTGAAGCTTTCTTT.

In its sample, this clone was seen a few times. The CDR3, as DNA: TGTGCCAGCAACGACTATGGGAACACTGAAGCTTTCTTT. Translation gives CASNDYGNTEAFF. The chain has TRBV6-6 and TRBJ1-1; D remains ambiguous. Germline loops: CDR1 MNHNY, CDR2 SVGAGI (reference sequence). The CDR3 has 13 residues. Trimming took 7 bases from V and 1 from J, leaving 10 bases between them.

This clone has only one observation. The chain combines TRBV27 with TRBJ1-2; no reliable D call. The CDR3 runs to 15 residues. Germline CDR1 and CDR2: MNHEY and SMNVEV (reference sequence). The V end lost 8 bases, the J end lost 2 bases, and 18 bases lay between the germline ends. CDR3 coding DNA: TGTGCCAGCTCGCAGCGGGGTTATGAGAACTATGGCTACACCTTC. Residues: CASSQRGYENYGYTF.

The chain couples TRBV7-6 to TRBJ1-1, with D uncertain. The CDR3 covers 13 residues. Deletions cut 3 bases from V and 1 base from J, with 6 bases between. CDR1 and CDR2 from the germline V gene are SGHVS and FNYEAQ. CDR3 sequence: CASSLAENTEAFF. In DNA form, the CDR3 reads TGTGCCAGCAGCTTGGCAGAGAACACTGAAGCTTTCTTT.

This clone appeared a few times. The rearrangement uses TRBV2 and TRBJ1-6; 8 bases are shared with TRBD1. Trimming removed 3 bases from V and 7 bases from J; junction bases left unmatched: 5. This CDR3 is built from 15 residues. Germline-derived CDR1 and CDR2 are SNHLY and FYNNEI. DNA for the CDR3: TGTGCCAGCAGTGATACAGGGGGAGTCAATTCACCCCTCCACTTT. This sequence encodes CASSDTGGVNSPLHF.

The chain recombines TRBV5-1 with TRBJ2-1; 11 bases align to TRBD2. The CDR3 is 18 residues long. The trim removed 1 base at V and 0 bases at J, leaving 6 bases unmatched. Germline V gene data show CDR1 as SGHRS and CDR2 as YFSETQ. CDR3 protein: CASSLLTSGASSYNEQFF. The CDR3 DNA sequence: TGCGCCAGCAGCTTGTTGACTAGCGGGGCAAGCTCCTACAATGAGCAGTTCTTC.

The chain couples TRBV7-2 to TRBJ1-6; weak D call: TRBD1 (6 bases). Germline V gene sequence: CDR1 SGHTA, CDR2 FQGNSA. The CDR3 contains 15 residues. V shed 5 bases and J shed 7 bases, with 15 bases lying between them. The CDR3 DNA follows: TGTGCCAGCAGCGAACAGGGACGGAACAATTCACCCCTCCACTTT. Amino acid sequence: CASSEQGRNNSPLHF.

This clone was observed once. The CDR3 is CASSLEGPNTGELFF. The DNA of the CDR3 is TGTGCCAGCAGTTTGGAGGGTCCGAACACCGGGGAGCTGTTTTTT. This sequence joins TRBV27 and TRBJ2-2; maybe TRBD2 (6 bases). The CDR3 sequence is 15 residues long. The V gene lost 3 bases and the J gene lost 0 bases, with 8 bases spanning the gap. Germline CDR1 MNHEY, CDR2 SMNVEV (reference sequence).

The chain couples TRBV7-6 to TRBJ1-5; 8 bases are a match to TRBD1. This CDR3 is 22 amino acids long. V lost 3 bases and J lost 2; bases outside the gene matches: 24. CDR1 and CDR2 from the germline V gene are SGHVS and FNYEAQ. The CDR3 sequence is CASSFRTTSRDRNEVGNQPQHF. The CDR3 DNA reads TGTGCCAGCAGCTTCAGAACTACTAGCCGGGACAGGAACGAGGTGGGCAATCAGCCCCAGCATTTT.

There are a few counts of this clone. The chain employs TRBV4-3 and TRBJ2-1; 10 bases are a match to TRBD1. The germline CDR1 and CDR2 sequences are LGHNA and YSLEER. There are 17 residues in the CDR3. Trimming took 0 bases from V and 7 from J; bases not matched to a gene: 9. The CDR3 DNA reads as TGCGCCAGCAGCCAAGACCCCGGGACAGGGGTTTTTAATGAGCAGTTCTTC. Translating gives CASSQDPGTGVFNEQFF.

The chain employs TRBV5-6 and TRBJ1-3; possibly TRBD1 for D (5 bases). Trimming took off 2 bases at V and 0 bases at J, with 6 bases between the two ends. This CDR3 has 14 residues. Germline V gene lookup returns CDR1 SGHDT and CDR2 YYEEEE. CDR3 sequence reads: CASSLTGSGNTIYF. Written as DNA, the CDR3 is TGTGCCAGCAGCTTAACAGGCTCTGGAAACACCATATATTTT.

The chain couples TRBV6-1 to TRBJ2-3, with 11 bases identical to TRBD2. CDR1 and CDR2 (germline): MNHNS, SASEGT. This CDR3 is 15 amino acids long. With 6 bases clipped from V and 2 bases from J, the junction kept 4 bases outside the gene matches. CDR3 region: CASSQLAGDTDTQYF. The CDR3 region has the DNA TGTGCCAGCAGCCAACTAGCGGGGGACACAGATACGCAGTATTTT.

V usage is TRBV9 and J usage is TRBJ2-5, with TRBD1 matching over 8 bases. Unmatched junction bases numbered 9, after V lost 0 bases and J lost 5 bases. The CDR3 loop spans 16 amino acids. Germline lookup yields CDR1 SGDLS and CDR2 YYNGEE. CDR3 loop: CASSVDPGGVRETQYF. The CDR3 nucleotides read TGTGCCAGCAGCGTAGACCCAGGGGGCGTTAGGGAGACCCAGTACTTC.

The CDR3 sequence: CASSIAGAEAFF. The CDR3 coding sequence is TGCGCCAGCAGCATCGCGGGCGCTGAAGCTTTCTTT. The chain recombines TRBV5-1 with TRBJ1-1; D not certain. V was pared by 4 bases and J by 6 bases, with 10 bases between. Germline CDR1 SGHRS, CDR2 YFSETQ. This CDR3 spans 12 amino acids.

The chain joins TRBV2 to TRBJ2-2, with 15 bases that match TRBD2. Germline CDR1 is SNHLY and CDR2 is FYNNEI. With 6 bases clipped from V and 0 bases from J, the junction kept 2 bases outside the gene matches. The CDR3 loop spans 17 amino acids. CDR3 protein: CASRGLAGGANTGELFF. The CDR3 DNA reads as TGTGCCAGCAGGGGACTAGCGGGAGGCGCGAACACCGGGGAGCTGTTTTTT.

Remarks on this clone: Other DNA variants within this sample encode the same CDR3. This rearrangement joins TRBV7-9 to TRBJ2-7, with 10 bases that match TRBD2. The CDR3 is 17 residues long. V lost 2 bases to trimming and J lost 3 bases; unmatched junction nucleotides: 10. Germline V gene data show CDR1 as SEHNR and CDR2 as FQNEAQ (reference sequence). The CDR3, as DNA: TGTGCCAGCAGCTTACTGCTTCTAGCGGGAGCTGACTACGAGCAGTACTTC. Amino acids: CASSLLLLAGADYEQYF.

The gene calls are TRBV7-6 and TRBJ2-2, with D tentatively TRBD1 (6 bases). Germline values: CDR1 SGHVS, CDR2 FNYEAQ. V lost 1 base and J 2 bases, leaving 20 bases between the germline ends. This CDR3 comprises 19 residues. This CDR3 reads CASSLGLNGDTSNTGELFF. Written as DNA, the CDR3 is TGTGCCAGCAGCTTAGGGCTCAACGGGGACACTTCAAACACCGGGGAGCTGTTTTTT.